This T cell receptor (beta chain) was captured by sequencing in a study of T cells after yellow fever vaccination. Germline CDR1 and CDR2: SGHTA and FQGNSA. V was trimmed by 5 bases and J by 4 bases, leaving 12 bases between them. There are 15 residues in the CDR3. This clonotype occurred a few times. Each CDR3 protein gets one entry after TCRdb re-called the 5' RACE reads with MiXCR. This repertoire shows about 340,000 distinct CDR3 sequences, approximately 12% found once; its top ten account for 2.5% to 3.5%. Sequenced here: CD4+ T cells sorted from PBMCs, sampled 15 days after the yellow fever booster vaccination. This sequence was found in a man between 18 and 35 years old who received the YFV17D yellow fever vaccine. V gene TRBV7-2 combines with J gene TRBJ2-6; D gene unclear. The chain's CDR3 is CASSALGFGANVLTF. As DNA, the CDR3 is TGTGCCAGCAGCGCCCTAGGTTTCGGGGCCAACGTCCTGACTTTC.